The rows below give T cell receptor beta chains drawn from one sample of a study of regulatory T cells in long-lasting Graves disease. TCRdb independently ran MiXCR on the multiplex PCR reads; one entry per CDR3 protein. The sample lists some 240,000 distinct CDR3 sequences; less than 20% were seen once. These data also formed part of another study, on T cells in Graves' hyperthyroidism and ophthalmopathy.

The source was peripheral blood mononuclear cells (PBMCs), collected at new diagnosis, from a patient treated with antithyroid drugs. The receptors derive from a woman aged 25 to 39 with Graves disease. Both conserved end residues are part of each CDR3. Fields, in order: V gene, clone size, J gene, CDR3 protein. Only part of the rows carry a size: once, few, many, or a class if the clone is expanded.

>TRBV12-5|many|TRBJ2-5
CATPGPIPETQYF
>TRBV3-1|many|TRBJ2-1
CASSQDSPLAELVNNEQFF
>TRBV6-2/TRBV6-3|many|TRBJ1-2
CASRDEGWYGYTF
>TRBV28|many|TRBJ2-7
CASRRGAQYF
>TRBV18|many|TRBJ1-1
CASSPRSGGTIPTEAFF
>TRBV18|many|TRBJ2-7
CASSFDRATYEQYF
>TRBV29-1|many|TRBJ1-2
CSVGSGAIGYTF
>TRBV5-6|many|TRBJ1-2
CASSMTGGAFGYTF
>TRBV2|many|TRBJ1-5
CASSENTGGRPQHF
>TRBV2|.|TRBJ1-5
CASKGGRGTNQPQHF
>TRBV18|.|TRBJ1-1
CASSPQGLSPEAFF
>TRBV18|many|TRBJ1-6
CASSPRGVDYNSPLHF
>TRBV6-2/TRBV6-3|many|TRBJ2-2
CASRRQGEIGELFF
>TRBV6-5|many|TRBJ1-2
CASSYTSSPYGYTF
>TRBV9|many|TRBJ2-5
CASSVFGASREVLETQYF
>TRBV7-2|many|TRBJ2-7
CASSQGTVLYEQYF
>TRBV13|many|TRBJ2-5
CASSAPNRGGETQYF
>TRBV5-1|many|TRBJ2-5
CASSGTNRETQYF
>TRBV28|many|TRBJ2-7
CASSSPGDLAGSGYEQYF
>TRBV19|many|TRBJ2-2
CASKPGQILTGELFF
>TRBV12-3/TRBV12-4|many|TRBJ1-5
CASSGTGGVQPQHF
>TRBV7-8|.|TRBJ1-5
CASSLAGSHSNQPQHF
>TRBV6-5|many|TRBJ1-2
CASSYGQGEGYTF
>TRBV28|many|TRBJ2-3
CASRPTSGGSTDTQYF
>TRBV12-5|many|TRBJ1-1
CASGPGVEAFF
>TRBV10-1|.|TRBJ1-1
CATEQGEDTEAFF
>TRBV28|many|TRBJ1-1
CASSPPVQNTEAFF
>TRBV2|.|TRBJ1-1
CATYTRGKGTEAFF
>TRBV20-1|.|TRBJ2-1
CSAQAGGPPNEQFF
>TRBV5-1|few|TRBJ2-1
CASSLSGEYSYNEQFF
>TRBV19|many|TRBJ2-2
CASILKAGSTGELFF
>TRBV18|many|TRBJ1-1
CASSPPWGRDTEAFF
>TRBV7-7|many|TRBJ1-2
CASSFYRGATLYGYTF
>TRBV5-1|few|TRBJ1-1
CASSLEGQMATEAFF